This T cell receptor beta chain was recorded in a study of shared clonotypes between healthy human individuals. The assay was immunoSEQ multiplex PCR, and TCRdb's table has in-frame clones only and misses some. The sample carries 700,000 to 950,000 clones, 96% recorded once. Naive CD8 cells lacked CD45RO and underwent positive selection for CCR7, leaving out terminally differentiated effector memory CD45RA+ cells. Germline-derived CDR1 and CDR2 are MGHRA and YSYEKL. V lost 0 bases and J lost 5, with 8 bases in between. The CDR3 is 13 amino acids. Input material: naive CD8+ T cells sorted from blood. The clonotype comes from a man aged 25 to 40 in good health. J is TRBJ2-7 and V is TRBV4-1; D call uncertain. In DNA, the CDR3 is TGCGCCAGCAGCCAAGATGGGGTCCACGAGCAGTACTTC. Protein: CASSQDGVHEQYF.